This is a list of T cell receptor beta chains from one sample in a study of T-cell memory formation after mild COVID-19. TCRdb passed the 5' RACE reads through MiXCR, listing each CDR3 protein once. The sample carries around 200,000 distinct CDR3 sequences, 20% to 25% recorded once. Sequencing input: PBMCs or a T cell subset sorted from them (not recorded which). The receptors shown here come from an adult woman who had mild COVID-19 (a few samples of this study predate the infection). Cell type and time point are not known. CDR3s include the opening cysteine and the closing phenylalanine or tryptophan. Each record gives: CDR3 protein, CDR3 DNA, V gene, clone size, D gene, J gene, CDR3 length. The D gene is left open where the match is weak. The size entry is marked missing in some rows and otherwise reads once, few, many or a size class.

CDR3aa: CASSPRSGGAKNIQYF
CDR3nt: TGTGCCAGCAGCCCCCGGAGCGGTGGGGCCAAAAACATTCAGTACTTC
v_gene: TRBV11-2
abundance: few
d_gene: -
j_gene: TRBJ2-4
len: 16

CDR3aa: CASRPSEGLVKETQYF
CDR3nt: TGTGCCAGCAGACCGTCGGAGGGCCTAGTAAAAGAGACCCAGTACTTC
v_gene: TRBV6-5
abundance: few
d_gene: -
j_gene: TRBJ2-5
len: 16

CDR3aa: CASSQDASGTGWNTEAFF
CDR3nt: TGCGCCAGCAGCCAAGATGCCTCCGGGACAGGGTGGAACACTGAAGCTTTCTTT
v_gene: TRBV4-3
abundance: -
d_gene: TRBD1
j_gene: TRBJ1-1
len: 18

CDR3aa: CSVRLVGREQYF
CDR3nt: TGCAGCGTTCGGTTAGTCGGGCGCGAGCAGTACTTC
v_gene: TRBV29-1
abundance: few
d_gene: -
j_gene: TRBJ2-7
len: 12

CDR3aa: CASSLLVGGYEQYF
CDR3nt: TGTGCCAGCAGCTTACTTGTCGGAGGCTACGAGCAGTACTTC
v_gene: TRBV7-8
abundance: few
d_gene: -
j_gene: TRBJ2-7
len: 14

CDR3aa: CAWLAGSTDTQYF
CDR3nt: TGTGCCTGGCTAGCGGGGAGCACAGATACGCAGTATTTT
v_gene: TRBV30
abundance: -
d_gene: TRBD2
j_gene: TRBJ2-3
len: 13

CDR3aa: CAWSATTRGMYNEQFF
CDR3nt: TGTGCCTGGAGTGCCACAACCCGCGGCATGTACAATGAGCAGTTCTTC
v_gene: TRBV30
abundance: few
d_gene: -
j_gene: TRBJ2-1
len: 16

CDR3aa: CASSGGLAENTGELFF
CDR3nt: TGTGCCAGCAGCGGGGGACTAGCGGAGAACACCGGGGAGCTGTTTTTT
v_gene: TRBV7-2
abundance: few
d_gene: TRBD2
j_gene: TRBJ2-2
len: 16

CDR3aa: CASSLGGGRAVTEQFF
CDR3nt: TGTGCCAGCAGCTTAGGAGGCGGGAGGGCCGTCACTGAGCAGTTCTTC
v_gene: TRBV7-9
abundance: -
d_gene: TRBD2
j_gene: TRBJ2-1
len: 16

CDR3aa: CASSPRNQPQHF
CDR3nt: TGTGCCAGCAGCCCCCGCAATCAGCCCCAGCATTTT
v_gene: TRBV7-2
abundance: -
d_gene: -
j_gene: TRBJ1-5
len: 12

CDR3aa: CASSLGSGLAEYNEQFF
CDR3nt: TGTGCCAGCAGCTTAGGTAGTGGGCTAGCGGAATACAATGAGCAGTTCTTC
v_gene: TRBV11-2
abundance: -
d_gene: TRBD2
j_gene: TRBJ2-1
len: 17

CDR3aa: CASSVGTGGYSGNTIYF
CDR3nt: TGTGCCAGCAGTGTTGGGACAGGGGGTTACTCTGGAAACACCATATATTTT
v_gene: TRBV12-3/TRBV12-4
abundance: once
d_gene: TRBD1
j_gene: TRBJ1-3
len: 17

CDR3aa: CSARDLAGQPYEQYF
CDR3nt: TGCAGTGCTAGAGATCTTGCCGGACAGCCCTACGAGCAGTACTTC
v_gene: TRBV20-1
abundance: few
d_gene: -
j_gene: TRBJ2-7
len: 15

CDR3aa: CASREHTGELFF
CDR3nt: TGTGCCAGCAGGGAGCACACCGGGGAGCTGTTTTTT
v_gene: TRBV2
abundance: -
d_gene: -
j_gene: TRBJ2-2
len: 12

CDR3aa: CASSQDPGTVNYEQYF
CDR3nt: TGCGCCAGCAGCCAAGACCCCGGGACAGTAAACTACGAGCAGTACTTC
v_gene: TRBV4-1
abundance: -
d_gene: TRBD1
j_gene: TRBJ2-7
len: 16

CDR3aa: CASSSDTEQFF
CDR3nt: TGTGCCAGCAGCTCGGACACGGAGCAGTTCTTC
v_gene: TRBV7-9
abundance: -
d_gene: -
j_gene: TRBJ2-1
len: 11

CDR3aa: CASSFPRDPYNEQFF
CDR3nt: TGTGCCAGCAGCTTCCCCCGGGATCCCTACAATGAGCAGTTCTTC
v_gene: TRBV7-9
abundance: few
d_gene: -
j_gene: TRBJ2-1
len: 15

CDR3aa: CASSLVPAGMNTEAFF
CDR3nt: TGTGCCAGCAGCTTAGTCCCGGCCGGTATGAACACTGAAGCTTTCTTT
v_gene: TRBV7-9
abundance: -
d_gene: -
j_gene: TRBJ1-1
len: 16

CDR3aa: CASGAGELTDTQYF
CDR3nt: TGCGCCAGCGGAGCGGGGGAGCTCACAGATACGCAGTATTTT
v_gene: TRBV4-1
abundance: -
d_gene: TRBD2
j_gene: TRBJ2-3
len: 14

CDR3aa: CASKSTPSGTSDTQYF
CDR3nt: TGTGCCAGTAAGTCCACCCCTAGCGGTACTTCAGATACGCAGTATTTT
v_gene: TRBV19
abundance: few
d_gene: TRBD2
j_gene: TRBJ2-3
len: 16

CDR3aa: CASSLAGESYEQYF
CDR3nt: TGTGCCAGCAGCTTGGCAGGGGAATCCTACGAGCAGTACTTC
v_gene: TRBV7-9
abundance: -
d_gene: -
j_gene: TRBJ2-7
len: 14

CDR3aa: CASNRQTARKETQYF
CDR3nt: TGTGCCAGCAACCGCCAAACGGCGCGTAAAGAGACCCAGTACTTC
v_gene: TRBV11-2
abundance: -
d_gene: -
j_gene: TRBJ2-5
len: 15

CDR3aa: CSVEDRDLNTGELFF
CDR3nt: TGCAGCGTTGAAGATCGGGACTTGAACACCGGGGAGCTGTTTTTT
v_gene: TRBV29-1
abundance: -
d_gene: -
j_gene: TRBJ2-2
len: 15

CDR3aa: CASSHRPPHYNEQFF
CDR3nt: TGTGCCAGCAGCCACCGACCACCCCACTACAATGAGCAGTTCTTC
v_gene: TRBV14
abundance: -
d_gene: -
j_gene: TRBJ2-1
len: 15

CDR3aa: CASRLPGLGTDTQYF
CDR3nt: TGTGCCAGCAGACTACCGGGACTAGGAACAGATACGCAGTATTTT
v_gene: TRBV27
abundance: few
d_gene: TRBD2
j_gene: TRBJ2-3
len: 15

CDR3aa: CASSQVRTGSYEQYF
CDR3nt: TGCGCCAGCAGCCAAGTCAGGACAGGGAGCTACGAGCAGTACTTC
v_gene: TRBV4-1
abundance: -
d_gene: TRBD1
j_gene: TRBJ2-7
len: 15

CDR3aa: CATSRANRYYEQYF
CDR3nt: TGTGCCACCAGCAGAGCGAACAGGTACTACGAGCAGTACTTC
v_gene: TRBV15
abundance: few
d_gene: -
j_gene: TRBJ2-7
len: 14

CDR3aa: CASSPRQAWNTQYF
CDR3nt: TGTGCCAGCAGTCCTCGACAGGCCTGGAATACGCAGTATTTT
v_gene: TRBV11-3
abundance: few
d_gene: -
j_gene: TRBJ2-3
len: 14

CDR3aa: CASSQVGDGELFF
CDR3nt: TGCGCCAGCAGCCAAGTTGGGGACGGGGAGCTGTTTTTT
v_gene: TRBV4-1
abundance: -
d_gene: -
j_gene: TRBJ2-2
len: 13

CDR3aa: CASSVGAGGRHGEQYF
CDR3nt: TGTGCCAGCAGCGTAGGAGCGGGGGGGCGCCACGGCGAGCAGTACTTC
v_gene: TRBV9
abundance: -
d_gene: TRBD2
j_gene: TRBJ2-7
len: 16

CDR3aa: CASSVASYNEQFF
CDR3nt: TGTGCCAGCAGCGTAGCAAGCTACAATGAGCAGTTCTTC
v_gene: TRBV9
abundance: -
d_gene: -
j_gene: TRBJ2-1
len: 13

CDR3aa: CSSAPLYEQYF
CDR3nt: TGCAGCTCCGCTCCTCTCTACGAGCAGTACTTC
v_gene: TRBV20-1
abundance: -
d_gene: -
j_gene: TRBJ2-7
len: 11

CDR3aa: CASSLDLRPDTQYF
CDR3nt: TGTGCCAGCAGCTTAGATCTAAGACCAGATACGCAGTATTTT
v_gene: TRBV11-2
abundance: -
d_gene: -
j_gene: TRBJ2-3
len: 14

CDR3aa: CASLNPGAEQYF
CDR3nt: TGTGCCAGCCTAAATCCCGGGGCCGAACAGTACTTC
v_gene: TRBV7-9
abundance: -
d_gene: -
j_gene: TRBJ2-7
len: 12

CDR3aa: CSATEDRLGGSDTGELFF
CDR3nt: TGCAGTGCTACCGAGGACAGGCTGGGGGGATCCGACACCGGGGAGCTGTTTTTT
v_gene: TRBV20-1
abundance: -
d_gene: -
j_gene: TRBJ2-2
len: 18

CDR3aa: CASSYSGGRESNQPQHF
CDR3nt: TGTGCCAGCAGTTACTCGGGGGGACGGGAGAGCAATCAGCCCCAGCATTTT
v_gene: TRBV6-5
abundance: few
d_gene: -
j_gene: TRBJ1-5
len: 17

CDR3aa: CASSDSGIHVDTQYF
CDR3nt: TGTGCCAGCAGTGATAGCGGGATCCATGTAGATACGCAGTATTTT
v_gene: TRBV25-1
abundance: few
d_gene: TRBD2
j_gene: TRBJ2-3
len: 15

CDR3aa: CASSLGTGYQPQHF
CDR3nt: TGCGCCAGCAGCTTGGGGACAGGGTATCAGCCCCAGCATTTT
v_gene: TRBV5-1
abundance: -
d_gene: TRBD1
j_gene: TRBJ1-5
len: 14

CDR3aa: CASSFSGEGGTDTQYF
CDR3nt: TGCGCCAGCAGCTTTAGCGGGGAGGGAGGCACAGATACGCAGTATTTT
v_gene: TRBV4-1
abundance: few
d_gene: TRBD2
j_gene: TRBJ2-3
len: 16

CDR3aa: CASSQGDEAFF
CDR3nt: TGTGCCAGCAGCCAAGGAGATGAAGCTTTCTTT
v_gene: TRBV7-9
abundance: few
d_gene: -
j_gene: TRBJ1-1
len: 11

CDR3aa: CASSLDRGYTEAFF
CDR3nt: TGCGCCAGCAGCTTGGACAGGGGGTACACTGAAGCTTTCTTT
v_gene: TRBV5-1
abundance: -
d_gene: TRBD1
j_gene: TRBJ1-1
len: 14

CDR3aa: CASSGTSETQYF
CDR3nt: TGTGCCAGCAGCGGGACTAGCGAGACCCAGTACTTC
v_gene: TRBV9
abundance: few
d_gene: TRBD2
j_gene: TRBJ2-5
len: 12

CDR3aa: CASSYTPRGAGDQETQYF
CDR3nt: TGTGCCAGCAGTTACACCCCGCGGGGAGCGGGAGACCAAGAGACCCAGTACTTC
v_gene: TRBV6-2/TRBV6-3
abundance: few
d_gene: TRBD2
j_gene: TRBJ2-5
len: 18

CDR3aa: CASSLGAGVAQETQYF
CDR3nt: TGTGCCAGCAGCTTAGGGGCAGGGGTGGCCCAAGAGACCCAGTACTTC
v_gene: TRBV7-7
abundance: -
d_gene: -
j_gene: TRBJ2-5
len: 16

CDR3aa: CSARELGGMNTEAFF
CDR3nt: TGCAGTGCTAGAGAGCTGGGGGGTATGAACACTGAAGCTTTCTTT
v_gene: TRBV20-1
abundance: -
d_gene: -
j_gene: TRBJ1-1
len: 15

CDR3aa: CASTQLSRGTDTQYF
CDR3nt: TGTGCCAGCACCCAACTGTCGCGGGGCACAGATACGCAGTATTTT
v_gene: TRBV7-9
abundance: -
d_gene: -
j_gene: TRBJ2-3
len: 15

CDR3aa: CASSEGGSHTGELFF
CDR3nt: TGTGCCAGCAGCGAGGGGGGGTCGCACACCGGGGAGCTGTTTTTT
v_gene: TRBV7-9
abundance: -
d_gene: -
j_gene: TRBJ2-2
len: 15

CDR3aa: CASSQLAGDTDTQYF
CDR3nt: TGTGCCAGCAGCCAACTAGCGGGGGACACAGATACGCAGTATTTT
v_gene: TRBV4-2
abundance: -
d_gene: TRBD2
j_gene: TRBJ2-3
len: 15

CDR3aa: CASSPEGRTYEQYF
CDR3nt: TGTGCCAGCAGCCCCGAGGGGAGGACCTACGAGCAGTACTTC
v_gene: TRBV5-6
abundance: -
d_gene: -
j_gene: TRBJ2-7
len: 14

CDR3aa: CASSELGQNSYEQYF
CDR3nt: TGTGCCAGCAGTGAATTGGGACAGAACTCCTACGAGCAGTACTTC
v_gene: TRBV25-1
abundance: once
d_gene: TRBD1
j_gene: TRBJ2-7
len: 15

CDR3aa: CSVLATSSYNEQFF
CDR3nt: TGCAGCGTTTTGGCGACCAGCTCCTACAATGAGCAGTTCTTC
v_gene: TRBV29-1
abundance: -
d_gene: -
j_gene: TRBJ2-1
len: 14

CDR3aa: CASSWQQGGSTEAFF
CDR3nt: TGTGCCAGCAGTTGGCAACAGGGAGGTTCTACTGAAGCTTTCTTT
v_gene: TRBV6-5
abundance: -
d_gene: -
j_gene: TRBJ1-1
len: 15

CDR3aa: CACPLLGADYGYTF
CDR3nt: TGTGCCTGCCCTCTACTAGGGGCGGACTATGGCTACACCTTC
v_gene: TRBV30
abundance: -
d_gene: -
j_gene: TRBJ1-2
len: 14